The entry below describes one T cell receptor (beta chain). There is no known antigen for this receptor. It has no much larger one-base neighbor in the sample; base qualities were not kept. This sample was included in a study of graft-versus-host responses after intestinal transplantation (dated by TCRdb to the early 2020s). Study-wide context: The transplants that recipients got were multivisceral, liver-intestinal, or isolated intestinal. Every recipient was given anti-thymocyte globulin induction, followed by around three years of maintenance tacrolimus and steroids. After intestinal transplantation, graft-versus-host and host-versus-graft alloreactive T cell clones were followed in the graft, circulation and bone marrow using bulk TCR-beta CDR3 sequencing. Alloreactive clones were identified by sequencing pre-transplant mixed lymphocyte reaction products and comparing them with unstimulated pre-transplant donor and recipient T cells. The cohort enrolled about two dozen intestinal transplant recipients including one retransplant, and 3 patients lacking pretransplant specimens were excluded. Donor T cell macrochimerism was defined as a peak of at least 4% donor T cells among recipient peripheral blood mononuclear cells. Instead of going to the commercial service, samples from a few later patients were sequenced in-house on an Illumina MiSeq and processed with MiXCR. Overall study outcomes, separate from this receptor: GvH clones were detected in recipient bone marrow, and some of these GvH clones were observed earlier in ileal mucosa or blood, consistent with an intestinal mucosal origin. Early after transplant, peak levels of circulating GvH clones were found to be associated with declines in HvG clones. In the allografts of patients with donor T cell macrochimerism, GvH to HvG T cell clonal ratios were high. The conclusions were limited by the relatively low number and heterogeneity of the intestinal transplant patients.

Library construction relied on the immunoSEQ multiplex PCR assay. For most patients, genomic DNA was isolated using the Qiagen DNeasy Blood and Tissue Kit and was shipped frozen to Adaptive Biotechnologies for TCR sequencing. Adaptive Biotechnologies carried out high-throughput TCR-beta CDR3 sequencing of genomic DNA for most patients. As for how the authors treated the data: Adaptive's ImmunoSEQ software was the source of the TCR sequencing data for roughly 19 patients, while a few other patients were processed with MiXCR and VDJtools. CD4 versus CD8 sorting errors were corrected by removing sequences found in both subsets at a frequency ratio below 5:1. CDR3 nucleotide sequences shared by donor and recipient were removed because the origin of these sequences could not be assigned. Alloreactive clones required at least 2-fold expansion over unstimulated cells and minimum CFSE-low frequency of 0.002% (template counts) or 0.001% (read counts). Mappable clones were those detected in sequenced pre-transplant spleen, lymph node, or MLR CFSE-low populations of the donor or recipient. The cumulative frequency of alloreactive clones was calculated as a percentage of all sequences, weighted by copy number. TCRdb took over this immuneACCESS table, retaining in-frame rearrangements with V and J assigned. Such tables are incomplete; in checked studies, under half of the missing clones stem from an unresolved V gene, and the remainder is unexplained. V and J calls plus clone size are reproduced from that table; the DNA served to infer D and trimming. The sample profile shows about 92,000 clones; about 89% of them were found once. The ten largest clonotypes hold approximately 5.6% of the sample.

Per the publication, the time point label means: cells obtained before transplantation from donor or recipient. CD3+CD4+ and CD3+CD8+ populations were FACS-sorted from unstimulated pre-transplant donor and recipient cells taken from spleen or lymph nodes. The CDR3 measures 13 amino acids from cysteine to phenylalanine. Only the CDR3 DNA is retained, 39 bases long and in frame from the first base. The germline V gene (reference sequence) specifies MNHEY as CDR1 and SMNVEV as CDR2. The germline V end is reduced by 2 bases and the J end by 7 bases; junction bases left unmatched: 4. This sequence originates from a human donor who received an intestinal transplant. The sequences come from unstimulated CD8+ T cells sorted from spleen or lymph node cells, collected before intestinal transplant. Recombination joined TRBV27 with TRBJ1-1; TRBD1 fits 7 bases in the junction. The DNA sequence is TGTGCCAGCAGTTTACGACAGGGTGGTGAAGCTTTCTTT. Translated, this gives CASSLRQGGEAFF.